The 14 T cell receptor beta chains reported below all come from one sample, sequenced in a study of cytomegalovirus exposure and HLA in healthy donors. 60 Vbeta and 13 Jbeta primers were used in PCR. TCRdb's copy holds only in-frame clones and misses some; the assay was immunoSEQ multiplex PCR. The data contain about 200,000 clones, around 82% of them singletons. The specimen was PBMCs. The receptors come from a woman in her 30s in good health and CMV-seronegative.

This clone was detected once. The rearrangement links TRBV7-6 to TRBJ1-1; perhaps TRBD1 as D (5 bases). This CDR3 spans 16 amino acids. V was trimmed by 2 bases and J by 4 bases, leaving 17 bases between them. Germline V gives CDR1 SGHVS, CDR2 FNYEAQ. Here the CDR3 reads CASSLSLRGEGTEAFF. CDR3 coding DNA: TGTGCCAGCAGCTTAAGTCTTAGAGGGGAGGGCACTGAAGCTTTCTTT.

The gene calls are TRBV2 and TRBJ1-4; D is unresolved. In germline, CDR1 is SNHLY, CDR2 FYNNEI. The V end was cut by 8 bases, the J end by 9 bases, with 19 bases between. The CDR3 sequence is 14 residues long. CDR3 DNA sequence: TGTGCCAGCCTTGGGTCAGAGCGAACCAAAAAACTGTTTTTT. Its protein is CASLGSERTKKLFF. Full variable domain (rest looked up from reference TRBV2 and TRBJ1-4): EPEVTQTPSHQVTQMGQEVILRCVPISNHLYFYWYRQILGQKVEFLVSFYNNEISEKSEIFDDQFSVERPDGSNFTLKIRSTKLEDSAMYFCASLGSERTKKLFFGSGTQLSVL.

This chain links TRBV28 with TRBJ2-2; D possibly corresponds to TRBD1 (5 bases). CDR3 length equals 13 residues. The V and J ends lost 10 bases and 1 base respectively, with 10 bases between them. Germline CDR1 is MDHEN and CDR2 is SYDVKM. This CDR3 is CATLGRNTGELFF. The CDR3 nucleotides are TGTGCCACCTTGGGGCGGAACACCGGGGAGCTGTTTTTT.

This chain connects TRBV5-1 to TRBJ2-6; a possible D gene is TRBD2 (7 bases). This CDR3 region has 16 residues. Deletions cut 0 bases from V and 1 base from J, with 8 bases between. Germline lookup yields CDR1 SGHRS and CDR2 YFSETQ. The CDR3 reads CASSLEGGSGANVLTF. CDR3 DNA sequence: TGCGCCAGCAGCTTGGAGGGGGGGTCTGGGGCCAACGTCCTGACTTTC.

The chain uses TRBV5-1 and TRBJ2-1; 11 positions agree with TRBD2. Germline-derived CDR1 and CDR2 are SGHRS and YFSETQ. Trimming cost V 0 bases and J 8 bases; bases outside gene matches: 7. The CDR3 is made up of 16 amino acids. This CDR3 is CASSLGVAGGNYEQFF. The CDR3 DNA follows: TGCGCCAGCAGCTTGGGGGTAGCGGGAGGGAACTATGAGCAGTTCTTC.

The chain links TRBV27 to TRBJ2-5; TRBD2 matches at 8 bases. The J call may not be correct, given that the DNA end is closer to TRBJ2-7. Per the germline V gene, CDR1 is MNHEY and CDR2 is SMNVEV (reference sequence). The CDR3 runs 12 residues. DNA of the CDR3: TGTGCCAGCAGTTCCCGGGGGGGCGAGCAGTACTTC. It encodes CASSSRGGEQYF.

The chain has TRBV5-8 and TRBJ2-3, with D possibly matching TRBD2 (5 bases). The V and J ends lost 0 bases and 4 bases respectively, with 15 bases between them. Per germline, CDR1 SGHTS and CDR2 YDEGEE. The CDR3 is 16 residues long. The CDR3: CASSLEDRGYADTQYF. DNA for the CDR3: TGTGCCAGCAGCTTGGAAGATCGGGGTTATGCAGATACGCAGTATTTT.

The genes are TRBV29-1 and TRBJ1-2; a weak D match, TRBD1 (6 bases). The V and J ends lost 1 base and 5 bases respectively, with 14 bases between them. There are 14 residues in the CDR3. Germline lookup yields CDR1 SQVTM and CDR2 ANQGSEA. The CDR3 DNA is TGCAGCGTTGAAGGGGAGGGGGGGGTTTATGGCTACACCTTC. It specifies CSVEGEGGVYGYTF. Together with reference TRBV29-1 and TRBJ1-2, the CDR3 gives the full variable domain: SAVISQKPSRDICQRGTSLTIQCQVDSQVTMMFWYRQQPGQSLTLIATANQGSEATYESGFVIDKFPISRPNLTFSTLTVSNMSPEDSSIYLCSVEGEGGVYGYTFGSGTRLTVV.

About this clone itself: Other DNA sequences in the same sample also yield this CDR3. This chain links TRBV9 with TRBJ2-7; TRBD1 aligns across 8 bases. The CDR3 consists of 15 residues. V was pared by 0 bases and J by 2 bases, with 4 bases of the junction left unmatched. In germline, CDR1 is SGDLS, CDR2 YYNGEE. In nucleotides, the CDR3 is TGTGCCAGCAGCGTAGGCGGACAGGGTACCTACGAGCAGTACTTC. Amino acids: CASSVGGQGTYEQYF.

The chain links TRBV4-1 to TRBJ1-4; the D is unclear. This CDR3 contains 17 residues. Germline lookup yields CDR1 MGHRA and CDR2 YSYEKL. V was pared by 0 bases and J by 0 bases, with 11 bases between. CDR3 amino acids: CASSQDFEIATNEKLFF. CDR3 bases: TGCGCCAGCAGCCAAGATTTCGAGATTGCAACTAATGAAAAACTGTTTTTT.

This chain uses TRBV6-1 with TRBJ1-6; D is possibly TRBD1 (6 bases). This CDR3 has 13 amino acids. The germline V gene has CDR1 MNHNS and CDR2 SASEGT. The V end was cut by 5 bases, the J end by 7 bases, with 9 bases between. As DNA, the CDR3 is TGTGCCAGCAGTTGGGACAAGAATTCACCCCTCCACTTT. Translating it yields CASSWDKNSPLHF.

This clone has just one count. V and J are TRBV2 and TRBJ1-5; D uncertain. The CDR3 is 16 residues long. The V gene lost 6 bases and the J gene lost 2 bases, with 17 bases spanning the gap. CDR1 and CDR2 from the germline V gene are SNHLY and FYNNEI. For the CDR3, the DNA is TGTGCCAGCAGCCTCCAGGTACAGTTTGGCAATCAGCCCCAGCATTTT. The encoded protein is CASSLQVQFGNQPQHF.

The V and J genes are TRBV19 and TRBJ1-5; D might be TRBD1 (6 bases). CDR1 is LNHDA and CDR2 is SQIVND in the germline V gene (reference sequence). The CDR3 is 14 residues long. The V gene lost 6 bases and the J gene lost 2 bases, with 11 bases spanning the gap. CDR3: CASRSQGGNQPQHF. CDR3 nucleotides: TGTGCCAGTAGATCACAGGGTGGCAATCAGCCCCAGCATTTT.

DNA of the CDR3: TGTGCCAGCAGCTTGCCGGCAGGGGCCACAAACTATGGCTACACCTTC. Its protein product is CASSLPAGATNYGYTF. The V and J genes are TRBV5-4 and TRBJ1-2; D is perhaps TRBD1 (6 bases). V shed 1 base and J shed 2 bases, with 15 bases lying between them. Germline CDR1 and CDR2: SGHNT and YYREEE (reference sequence). CDR3 length: 16 amino acids.